This passage covers 30 T cell receptor beta chains from one sample sequenced in a study of cytomegalovirus exposure and HLA in healthy donors. The repertoire was sequenced with immunoSEQ multiplex PCR; TCRdb's copy has only in-frame clones and lacks some. The sample consists of 98,000 or so clones, 70% to 90% of them appearing once. Sample: PBMCs. All receptors derive from a woman between 18 and 30 years old in good health and CMV-seronegative.

This clone was seen a single time. The rearrangement links TRBV4-2 to TRBJ1-1, with D possibly TRBD1 on 5 matching bases. CDR1 is LGHNA and CDR2 is YNFKEQ in the germline V gene. Trimming stripped 3 bases from V and 0 bases from J, with 11 bases between. This CDR3 contains 15 residues. CDR3 region: CASSHGQGMNTEAFF. The CDR3 bases are TGTGCCAGCAGCCATGGTCAGGGTATGAACACTGAAGCTTTCTTT.

This clone occurred once. V is TRBV5-6 and J is TRBJ2-5; 9 positions agree with TRBD2. The CDR3 covers 15 residues. After removal of 7 bases from V and 5 bases from J, the junction contained 12 bases not matched to a gene. CDR1 SGHDT and CDR2 YYEEEE come from the germline V gene. The CDR3 protein is CASRHWGGGAETQYF. The CDR3, as DNA: TGTGCCAGCCGTCATTGGGGCGGGGGGGCGGAGACCCAGTACTTC.

This chain uses TRBV4-1 with TRBJ1-1; 8 nucleotides agree with TRBD1. The CDR3 covers 15 residues. The V gene's germline CDR1 is MGHRA and CDR2 YSYEKL. The J segment lost 4 bases and the V segment lost 4 bases, leaving 8 bases of the junction unmatched. The CDR3 DNA follows: TGCGCCAGCAGCCTAGGCCAGGGGGCTATCACTGAAGCTTTCTTT. Translated, it gives CASSLGQGAITEAFF.

This chain connects TRBV7-9 to TRBJ1-1, with a tentative D call TRBD1 (6 bases). This CDR3 region has 14 residues. Germline V gene data show CDR1 as SEHNR and CDR2 as FQNEAQ (reference sequence). The V end was cut by 5 bases, the J end by 1 base, with 11 bases between. DNA of the CDR3: TGTGCCAGCAGCCCCCCCAGGGGGAACACTGAAGCTTTCTTT. This encodes CASSPPRGNTEAFF.

V usage is TRBV6-5 and J usage is TRBJ2-1; 7 bases agree with TRBD2. Germline V gene lookup returns CDR1 MNHEY and CDR2 SVGAGI. The CDR3 runs to 14 residues. V gave up 4 bases and J gave up 5 bases; unmatched junction bases: 5. The CDR3 nucleotides are TGTGCCAGCAGTTCCCTCGGGGGGAACAATGAGCAGTTCTTC. Its protein product is CASSSLGGNNEQFF.

The chain is built from TRBV2 and TRBJ2-1; a weak D match, TRBD2 (6 bases). Trimming cost V 7 bases and J 0 bases, with 16 bases left between them. CDR1 and CDR2 from the germline V gene are SNHLY and FYNNEI. The CDR3 is made up of 16 amino acids. The CDR3 reads CASKKEGRSSYNEQFF. The CDR3 DNA sequence: TGTGCCAGCAAAAAGGAGGGCCGAAGCTCCTACAATGAGCAGTTCTTC.

On this clone itself: The CDR3 end shows no conserved phenylalanine or tryptophan, and so a read error is likely. Because the CDR3's place on the DNA is in doubt, the DNA is left out and the CDR3 is given as listed by TCRdb. This chain joins TRBV29-1 and TRBJ2-3; the table's D call, TRBD2, was not checked against the DNA. The V gene's germline CDR1 is SQVTM and CDR2 ANQGSEA. The CDR3 spans 12 amino acids, including both terminal residues. CDR3 in amino acids: CSVDEGAGVELG.

The chain carries TRBV9 and TRBJ2-1, with TRBD2 as a possible D gene (5 bases). This CDR3 spans 12 amino acids. V was trimmed by 5 bases and J by 10 bases, leaving 13 bases between them. Germline values: CDR1 SGDLS, CDR2 YYNGEE. In DNA, the CDR3 is TGTGCCAGCAGTAGAGGACTGGGCGAGCAGTTCTTC. Residues: CASSRGLGEQFF.

This chain links TRBV10-3 with TRBJ1-2; the D gene is possibly TRBD1 (5 bases). V lost 4 bases and J 4 bases, leaving 10 bases between the germline ends. Germline CDR1 reads ENHRY; CDR2 reads SYGVKD. The CDR3 covers 13 residues. CDR3 loop: CAISVDTSYGYTF. The CDR3, as DNA: TGTGCCATCAGTGTGGACACCAGCTATGGCTACACCTTC.

The chain recombines TRBV19 with TRBJ1-2; tentative D call: TRBD1 (5 bases). The CDR3 length is 16 residues. V lost 4 bases to trimming and J lost 2 bases, with 17 bases between them. CDR1 and CDR2 from the germline V gene are LNHDA and SQIVND (reference sequence). The CDR3 loop is CASSTSSPTVNYGYTF. The CDR3 nucleotides are TGTGCCAGTAGTACCTCATCCCCGACAGTAAACTATGGCTACACCTTC.

V usage is TRBV28 and J usage is TRBJ1-5; 7 bases are a match to TRBD1. This CDR3 is built from 14 residues. CDR1 and CDR2 (germline): MDHEN, SYDVKM. V lost 4 bases and J lost 4; bases outside the gene matches: 4. CDR3 amino acids: CASSSGTVNQPQHF. CDR3 coding DNA: TGTGCCAGCAGTTCCGGGACAGTGAATCAGCCCCAGCATTTT.

The chain joins TRBV29-1 to TRBJ2-1; perhaps TRBD2 as D (6 bases). CDR1 is SQVTM and CDR2 is ANQGSEA in the germline V gene. The CDR3 runs to 15 residues. Trimming removed 4 bases at V and 9 bases at J, with 22 bases between. CDR3 bases: TGCAGCGTTGTGGGGTGGAGGCCCCCGGAGGGTGAGCAGTTCTTC. Translating it yields CSVVGWRPPEGEQFF.

V usage is TRBV5-6 and J usage is TRBJ2-5, with D perhaps matching TRBD1 (6 bases). The CDR3 spans 15 residues. Per the germline V gene, CDR1 is SGHDT and CDR2 is YYEEEE. V lost 0 bases and J 4 bases, leaving 13 bases between the germline ends. DNA for the CDR3: TGTGCCAGCAGCTTGGGGACTGGGGGCATAGAGACCCAGTACTTC. It is translated as CASSLGTGGIETQYF. The full variable domain, in which reference TRBV5-6 and TRBJ2-5 provide the parts outside the CDR3, is DAGVTQSPTHLIKTRGQQVTLRCSPKSGHDTVSWYQQALGQGPQFIFQYYEEEERQRGNFPDRFSGHQFPNYSSELNVNALLLGDSALYLCASSLGTGGIETQYFGPGTRLLVL.

This chain joins TRBV6-1 and TRBJ1-1; D remains ambiguous. The V and J ends lost 4 bases and 0 bases respectively, with 6 bases between them. The CDR3 has 13 amino acids. The V gene's germline CDR1 is MNHNS and CDR2 SASEGT. This CDR3 is CASSGRMNTEAFF. CDR3 in DNA: TGTGCCAGCAGTGGCAGGATGAACACTGAAGCTTTCTTT.

This chain uses TRBV29-1 with TRBJ1-2; D might be TRBD1 (6 bases). This CDR3 contains 13 residues. Germline CDR1 SQVTM, CDR2 ANQGSEA. Trimming cost V 6 bases and J 4 bases, with 15 bases left between them. CDR3 bases: TGCAGCGTCATCAGAGCAGGGGTCTATGGCTACACCTTC. Protein: CSVIRAGVYGYTF.

The rearrangement joins TRBV6-5 to TRBJ2-3; 11 nucleotides align to TRBD2. The CDR3 runs to 16 residues. CDR1 MNHEY and CDR2 SVGAGI come from the germline V gene. After removal of 2 bases from V and 4 bases from J, the junction contained 5 bases not matched to a gene. The CDR3 protein is CASSYGLAGGPDTQYF. CDR3 nucleotides: TGTGCCAGCAGTTACGGCTTAGCGGGAGGGCCAGATACGCAGTATTTT.

The chain recombines TRBV10-3 with TRBJ2-2; 11 nucleotides match TRBD1. Germline CDR1 ENHRY, CDR2 SYGVKD. The CDR3 covers 14 residues. The trim removed 6 bases at V and 4 bases at J, leaving 1 base unmatched. The CDR3 region is CAISGQGATGELFF. CDR3 DNA sequence: TGTGCCATCAGCGGACAGGGGGCCACCGGGGAGCTGTTTTTT.

The rearrangement uses TRBV7-9 and TRBJ1-2; no firm D call. With 4 bases removed from V and 8 bases from J, the gap between germline ends came to 23 bases. Germline V gene lookup returns CDR1 SEHNR and CDR2 FQNEAQ (reference sequence). This CDR3 is 16 amino acids long. Written as DNA, the CDR3 is TGTGCCAGCAGCTCGAATCTTGCGGAGCGTTTATGGGGCTACACCTTC. Translated, it gives CASSSNLAERLWGYTF. Complete variable domain (other parts from reference TRBV7-9 and TRBJ1-2): DTGVSQNPRHKITKRGQNVTFRCDPISEHNRLYWYRQTLGQGPEFLTYFQNEAQLEKSRLLSDRFSAERPKGSFSTLEIQRTEQGDSAMYLCASSSNLAERLWGYTFGSGTRLTVV.

The gene calls are TRBV7-9 and TRBJ1-2, with D unclear. Trimming stripped 0 bases from V and 5 bases from J, with 13 bases between. The CDR3 is made up of 15 amino acids. Germline CDR1 reads SEHNR; CDR2 reads FQNEAQ (reference sequence). The CDR3 nucleotides are TGTGCCAGCAGCTTAGCCTCATCCCATGAGTATGGCTACACCTTC. This sequence encodes CASSLASSHEYGYTF.

The chain employs TRBV28 and TRBJ2-7; TRBD1 agrees at 7 bases. V lost 5 bases and J lost 4; bases outside the gene matches: 17. From germline, CDR1 is MDHEN and CDR2 SYDVKM. This CDR3 has 17 residues. The CDR3 DNA is TGTGCCAGCAGTCCTCGCTTCCCTGACAGGGTAGGGTACGAGCAGTACTTC. It encodes CASSPRFPDRVGYEQYF.

The chain has TRBV28 and TRBJ1-3, with 7 bases aligning to TRBD1. The germline CDR1 and CDR2 sequences are MDHEN and SYDVKM. The CDR3 extends over 15 amino acids. J gave up 2 bases and V 3 bases, and 4 bases lay outside the gene matches. The CDR3 DNA is TGTGCCAGCAGTTTGGCTCAGGGGGCTGGAAACACCATATATTTT. It codes for CASSLAQGAGNTIYF.

This sequence joins TRBV5-1 and TRBJ2-3; a weak D match, TRBD2 (8 bases). Germline CDR1 reads SGHRS; CDR2 reads YFSETQ. The CDR3 contains 15 residues. V was cut by 3 bases and J by 9 bases, with 20 bases left in between. The chain's CDR3 is CASSYGQVGGGTQYF. The CDR3, as DNA: TGCGCCAGCAGCTATGGACAGGTCGGCGGGGGGACGCAGTATTTT. Variable domain in full (rest from reference TRBV5-1 and TRBJ2-3): KAGVTQTPRYLIKTRGQQVTLSCSPISGHRSVSWYQQTPGQGLQFLFEYFSETQRNKGNFPGRFSGRQFSNSRSEMNVSTLELGDSALYLCASSYGQVGGGTQYFGPGTRLTVL.

This clone showed up just once. The rearrangement uses TRBV27 and TRBJ1-4, with 8 bases matching TRBD1. This CDR3 region has 16 residues. The V gene end was trimmed by 5 bases and the J gene end by 5 bases; junction bases not matched to a gene: 10. Germline CDR1 reads MNHEY; CDR2 reads SMNVEV (reference sequence). In DNA, the CDR3 is TGTGCCAGCAGTGCCCTCCGGACAGGGTCGAATGAAAAACTGTTTTTT. Protein sequence: CASSALRTGSNEKLFF.

The chain carries TRBV29-1 and TRBJ1-5; possibly TRBD1 for D (5 bases). The germline V and J ends were trimmed by 6 bases and 0 bases, with 9 bases remaining between them. The length of the CDR3 is 13 residues. CDR1 and CDR2 (germline): SQVTM, ANQGSEA. This CDR3 reads CSVSGNSNQPQHF. The CDR3 DNA sequence: TGCAGCGTCTCAGGGAATAGCAATCAGCCCCAGCATTTT.

The gene calls are TRBV6-6 and TRBJ2-7, with 8 bases fitting TRBD2. From germline, CDR1 is MNHNY and CDR2 SVGAGI (reference sequence). V lost 7 bases and J lost 2; bases outside the gene matches: 1. The CDR3 length is 12 residues. The CDR3 nucleotides read TGTGCCAGCACGCGGGGGGCCTACGAGCAGTACTTC. It is translated as CASTRGAYEQYF.

This clone was seen a handful of times. V and J are TRBV10-3 and TRBJ1-2; a possible D gene is TRBD1 (6 bases). There are 14 residues in the CDR3. Germline V gene lookup returns CDR1 ENHRY and CDR2 SYGVKD. The V and J ends lost 4 bases and 4 bases respectively, with 13 bases between them. The chain's CDR3 is CAISGTGYGYGYTF. In DNA, the CDR3 is TGTGCCATCAGTGGAACAGGGTACGGCTATGGCTACACCTTC.

V gene TRBV27 combines with J gene TRBJ1-2; D is unclear. In germline, CDR1 is MNHEY, CDR2 SMNVEV (reference sequence). V lost 4 bases to trimming and J lost 7 bases, with 13 bases between them. CDR3 length: 13 amino acids. The CDR3 here is CASSSREAAGYTF. CDR3 bases: TGTGCCAGCAGTTCCCGGGAAGCGGCTGGCTACACCTTC.

The J gene is TRBJ2-7, the V gene TRBV7-8; D gene unclear. V was trimmed by 3 bases and J by 1 base, leaving 10 bases between them. Per the germline V gene, CDR1 is SGHVS and CDR2 is FQNEAQ. The CDR3 loop spans 14 amino acids. The CDR3 nucleotides read TGTGCCAGCAGCTTGTTGGGCACGTCCTACGAGCAGTACTTC. Protein product: CASSLLGTSYEQYF. The full variable domain, its missing parts supplied by reference TRBV7-8 and TRBJ2-7, is GAGVSQSPRYKVAKRGQDVALRCDPISGHVSLFWYQQALGQGPEFLTYFQNEAQLDKSGLPSDRFFAERPEGSVSTLKIQRTQQEDSAVYLCASSLLGTSYEQYFGPGTRLTVT.

A remark on this clone: The identical CDR3 is also encoded by other nucleotide sequences in the sample. This sequence joins TRBV27 and TRBJ1-2, with 9 bases matching TRBD1. With 3 bases clipped from V and 3 bases from J, the junction kept 2 bases outside the gene matches. CDR3 length: 14 amino acids. Germline CDR1 is MNHEY and CDR2 is SMNVEV (reference sequence). The CDR3, as DNA: TGTGCCAGCAGTTTCCGACAGGGGGACTATGGCTACACCTTC. Its translation: CASSFRQGDYGYTF.

The chain links TRBV4-2 to TRBJ2-7; TRBD1 matches at 10 bases. J gave up 5 bases and V 3 bases, and 4 bases lay outside the gene matches. The CDR3 has 14 residues. Germline values: CDR1 LGHNA, CDR2 YNFKEQ. CDR3 protein: CASSHGQGVDEQYF. The CDR3 nucleotides are TGTGCCAGCAGCCATGGACAGGGGGTCGACGAGCAGTACTTC.